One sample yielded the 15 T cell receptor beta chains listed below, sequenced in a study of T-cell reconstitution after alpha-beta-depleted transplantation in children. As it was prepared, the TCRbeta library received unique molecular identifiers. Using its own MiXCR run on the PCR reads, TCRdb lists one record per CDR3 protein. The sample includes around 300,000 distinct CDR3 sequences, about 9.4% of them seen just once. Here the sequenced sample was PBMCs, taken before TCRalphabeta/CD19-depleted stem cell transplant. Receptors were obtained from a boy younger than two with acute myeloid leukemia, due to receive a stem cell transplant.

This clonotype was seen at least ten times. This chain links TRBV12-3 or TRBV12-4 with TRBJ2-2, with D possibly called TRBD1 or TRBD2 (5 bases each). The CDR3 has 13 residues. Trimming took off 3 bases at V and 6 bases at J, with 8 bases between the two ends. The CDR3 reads CASSFGTSGELFF. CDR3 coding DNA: TGTGCCAGCAGTTTTGGGACGTCCGGGGAGCTGTTTTTT.

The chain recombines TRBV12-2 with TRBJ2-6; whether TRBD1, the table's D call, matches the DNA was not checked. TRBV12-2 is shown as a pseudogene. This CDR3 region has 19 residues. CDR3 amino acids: CASPTLWTGCSSGANVLTF. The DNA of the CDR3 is TGTGCAAGTCCAACTTTATGGACAGGGTGCTCCTCTGGGGCCAACGTCCTGACTTTC.

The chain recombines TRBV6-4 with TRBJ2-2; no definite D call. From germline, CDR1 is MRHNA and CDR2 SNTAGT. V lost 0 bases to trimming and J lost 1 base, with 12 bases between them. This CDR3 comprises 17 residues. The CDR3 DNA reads TGTGCCAGCAGTGACTCCAAGGGAAAAGGGAACACCGGGGAGCTGTTTTTT. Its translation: CASSDSKGKGNTGELFF.

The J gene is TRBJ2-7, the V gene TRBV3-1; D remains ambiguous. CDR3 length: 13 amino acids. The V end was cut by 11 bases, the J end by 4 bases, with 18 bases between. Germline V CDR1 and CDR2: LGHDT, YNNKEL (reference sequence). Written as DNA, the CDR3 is TGTGCCTCCTGCCAAGAAACAGCTTACGAGCAGTACTTC. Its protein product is CASCQETAYEQYF.

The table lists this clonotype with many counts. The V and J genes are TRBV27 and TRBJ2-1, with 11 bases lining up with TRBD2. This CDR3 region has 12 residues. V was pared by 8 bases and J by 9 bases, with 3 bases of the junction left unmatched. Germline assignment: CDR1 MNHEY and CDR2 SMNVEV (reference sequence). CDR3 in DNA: TGTGCCAGCTCTCTAGCGGGAGGTGAGCAGTTCTTC. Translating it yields CASSLAGGEQFF.

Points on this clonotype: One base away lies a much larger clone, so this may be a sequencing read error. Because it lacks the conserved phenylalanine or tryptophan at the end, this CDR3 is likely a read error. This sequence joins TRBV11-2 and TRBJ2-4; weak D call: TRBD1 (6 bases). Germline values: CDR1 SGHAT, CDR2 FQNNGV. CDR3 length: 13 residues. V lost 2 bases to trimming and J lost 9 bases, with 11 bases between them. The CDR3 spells CASSLWTDPIQYL. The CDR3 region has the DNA TGTGCCAGCAGCTTATGGACAGACCCCATTCAGTACTTA.

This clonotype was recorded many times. This CDR3 reads CASSSSRQGSSNQPQHF. CDR3 sequence (DNA): TGTGCCAGCAGCTCAAGTCGGCAGGGGTCAAGCAATCAGCCCCAGCATTTT. The rearrangement uses TRBV7-2 and TRBJ1-5; D perhaps matches TRBD1 (6 bases). The CDR3 runs 17 residues. V lost 4 bases and J lost 1, with 17 bases in between. Per germline, CDR1 SGHTA and CDR2 FQGNSA.

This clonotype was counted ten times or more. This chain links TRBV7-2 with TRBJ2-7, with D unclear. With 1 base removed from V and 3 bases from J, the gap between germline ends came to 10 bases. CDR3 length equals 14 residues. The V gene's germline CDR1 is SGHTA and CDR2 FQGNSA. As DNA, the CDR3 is TGTGCCAGCAGCTTAGTGCCCGAAAACTACGAGCAGTACTTC. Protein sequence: CASSLVPENYEQYF.

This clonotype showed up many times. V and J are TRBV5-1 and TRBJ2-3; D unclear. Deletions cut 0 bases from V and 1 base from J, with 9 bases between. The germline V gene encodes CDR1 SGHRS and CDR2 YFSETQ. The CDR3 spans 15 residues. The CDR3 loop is CASSLADSRTDTQYF. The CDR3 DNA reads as TGCGCCAGCAGCTTGGCCGATAGCCGCACAGATACGCAGTATTTT.

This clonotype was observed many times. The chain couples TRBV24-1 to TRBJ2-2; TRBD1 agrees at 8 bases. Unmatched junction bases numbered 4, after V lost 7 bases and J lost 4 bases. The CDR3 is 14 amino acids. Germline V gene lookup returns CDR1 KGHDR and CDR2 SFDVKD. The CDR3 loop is CATRGTGRTGELFF. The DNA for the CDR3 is TGTGCCACCAGGGGGACAGGCCGCACCGGGGAGCTGTTTTTT.

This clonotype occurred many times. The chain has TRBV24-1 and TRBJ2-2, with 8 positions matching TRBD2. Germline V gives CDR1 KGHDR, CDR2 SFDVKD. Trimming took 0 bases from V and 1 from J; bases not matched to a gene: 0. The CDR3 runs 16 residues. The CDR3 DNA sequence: TGTGCCACCAGTGATTTGACTAGCGGGAACACCGGGGAGCTGTTTTTT. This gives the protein CATSDLTSGNTGELFF.

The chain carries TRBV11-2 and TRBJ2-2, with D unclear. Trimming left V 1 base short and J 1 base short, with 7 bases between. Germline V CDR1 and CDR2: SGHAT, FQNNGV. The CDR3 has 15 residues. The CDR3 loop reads CASSLVYLNTGELFF. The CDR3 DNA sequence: TGTGCCAGCAGCTTAGTTTACTTGAACACCGGGGAGCTGTTTTTT.

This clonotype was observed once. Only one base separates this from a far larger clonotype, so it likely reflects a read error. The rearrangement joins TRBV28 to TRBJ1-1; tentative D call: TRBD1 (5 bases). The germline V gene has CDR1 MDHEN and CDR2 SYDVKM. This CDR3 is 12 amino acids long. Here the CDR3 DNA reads TGTGCCAGCAGTTTTAGAGGGACGGAAGCTTTGTTT. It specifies CASSFRGTEALF. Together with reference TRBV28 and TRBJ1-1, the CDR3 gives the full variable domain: DVKVTQSSRYLVKRTGEKVFLECVQDMDHENMFWYRQDPGLGLRLIYFSYDVKMKEKGDIPEGYSVSREKKERFSLILESASTNQTSMYLCASSFRGTEALFGQGTRLTVV.

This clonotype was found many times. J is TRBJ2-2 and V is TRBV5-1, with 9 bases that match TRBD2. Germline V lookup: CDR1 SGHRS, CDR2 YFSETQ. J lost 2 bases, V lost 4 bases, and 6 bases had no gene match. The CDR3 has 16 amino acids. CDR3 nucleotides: TGCGCCAGCAGCCCGAGACTAGCGGTCAACACCGGGGAGCTGTTTTTT. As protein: CASSPRLAVNTGELFF.

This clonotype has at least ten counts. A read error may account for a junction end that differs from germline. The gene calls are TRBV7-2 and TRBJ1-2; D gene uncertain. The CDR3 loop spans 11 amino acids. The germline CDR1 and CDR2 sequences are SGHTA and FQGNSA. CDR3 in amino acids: CASSPRAIWSF. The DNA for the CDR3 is TGTGCCAGCAGCCCCCGGGCCATTTGGAGCTTC.